This TCR beta chain was retrieved from a study of cytomegalovirus exposure and HLA in healthy donors. Findings of the study overall: Across donors, sequencing depth was assumed by presence/absence analyses to be roughly uniform.

PCR primers comprised 60 Vbeta and 13 Jbeta primers. Here immunoSEQ multiplex PCR was the method, and the copy in TCRdb shows in-frame clones only, minus some. The table lists tens of thousands of clones, roughly 67% of them singletons. Comments on this clone: Its antigen is as yet unknown.

CDR1 and CDR2 from the germline V gene are GTSNPN and SVGIG (reference sequence). V was trimmed by 2 bases and J by 7 bases, leaving 12 bases between them. The CDR3 is 12 amino acids. The sample consisted of PBMCs. This clonotype originated in a woman in her 50s in good health and CMV-seropositive. This chain connects TRBV30 to TRBJ2-7; D is perhaps TRBD1 (6 bases). In DNA, the CDR3 is TGTGCCTGGAGTTGGAACAGGGTTGAGCAGTACTTC. This encodes CAWSWNRVEQYF.